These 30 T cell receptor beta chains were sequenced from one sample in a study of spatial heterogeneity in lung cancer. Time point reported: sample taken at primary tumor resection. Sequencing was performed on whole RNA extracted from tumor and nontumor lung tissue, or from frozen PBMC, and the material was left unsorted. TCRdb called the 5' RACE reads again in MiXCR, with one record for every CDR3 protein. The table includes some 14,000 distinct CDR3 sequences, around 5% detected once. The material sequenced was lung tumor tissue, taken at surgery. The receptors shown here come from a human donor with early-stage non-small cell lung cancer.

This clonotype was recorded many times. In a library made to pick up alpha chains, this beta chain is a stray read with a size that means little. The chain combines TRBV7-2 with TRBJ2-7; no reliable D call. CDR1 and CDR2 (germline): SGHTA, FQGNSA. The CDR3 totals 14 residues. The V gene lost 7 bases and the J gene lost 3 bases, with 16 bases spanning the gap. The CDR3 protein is CASTSNMGSYEQYF. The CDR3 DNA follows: TGTGCCAGCACCTCAAATATGGGCAGCTACGAGCAGTACTTC.

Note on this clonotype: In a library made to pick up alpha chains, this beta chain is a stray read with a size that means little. The CDR3 DNA reads as TGTGCCAGCAGTTTTTCTCCGGGACGTGAAGCTTTCTTT. Its protein product is CASSFSPGREAFF. The chain couples TRBV12-3 or TRBV12-4 to TRBJ1-1; a possible D gene is TRBD1 (5 bases). V lost 3 bases and J lost 7, with 12 bases in between. The CDR3 totals 13 residues.

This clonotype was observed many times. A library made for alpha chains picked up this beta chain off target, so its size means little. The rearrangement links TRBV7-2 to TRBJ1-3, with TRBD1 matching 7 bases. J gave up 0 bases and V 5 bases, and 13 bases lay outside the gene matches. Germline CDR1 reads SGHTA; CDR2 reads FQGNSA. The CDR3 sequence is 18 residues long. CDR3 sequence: CASSRLVGTEFSGNTIYF. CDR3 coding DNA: TGTGCCAGCAGCCGCCTAGTGGGGACAGAATTCTCTGGAAACACCATATATTTT.

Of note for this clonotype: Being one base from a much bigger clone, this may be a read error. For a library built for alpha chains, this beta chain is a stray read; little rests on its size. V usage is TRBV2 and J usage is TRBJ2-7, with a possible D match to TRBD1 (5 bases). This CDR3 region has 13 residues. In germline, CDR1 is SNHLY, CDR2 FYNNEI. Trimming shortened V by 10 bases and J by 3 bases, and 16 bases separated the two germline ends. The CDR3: CAIRGVRDYEQYV. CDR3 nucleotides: TGTGCCATCAGAGGAGTCAGGGACTACGAGCAGTACGTC.

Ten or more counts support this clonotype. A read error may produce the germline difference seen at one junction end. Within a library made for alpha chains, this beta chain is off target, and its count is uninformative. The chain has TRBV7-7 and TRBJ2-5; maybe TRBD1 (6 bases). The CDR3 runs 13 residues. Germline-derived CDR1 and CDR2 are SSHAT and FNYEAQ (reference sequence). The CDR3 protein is CASSLKQGGTQYF. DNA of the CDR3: TGTGCTAGCAGCTTAAAACAGGGCGGGACCCAGTACTTC.

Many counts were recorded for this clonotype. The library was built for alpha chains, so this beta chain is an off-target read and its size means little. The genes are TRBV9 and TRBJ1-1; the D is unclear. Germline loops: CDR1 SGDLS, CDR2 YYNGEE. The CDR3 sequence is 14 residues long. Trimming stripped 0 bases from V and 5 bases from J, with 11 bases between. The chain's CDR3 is CASSVGELGTEAFF. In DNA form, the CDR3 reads TGTGCCAGCAGCGTAGGTGAGTTAGGAACTGAAGCTTTCTTT.

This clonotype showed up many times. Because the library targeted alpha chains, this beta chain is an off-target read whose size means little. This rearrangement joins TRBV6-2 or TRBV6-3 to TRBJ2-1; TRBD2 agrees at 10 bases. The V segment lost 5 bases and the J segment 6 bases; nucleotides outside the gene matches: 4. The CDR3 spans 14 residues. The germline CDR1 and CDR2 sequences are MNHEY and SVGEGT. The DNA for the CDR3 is TGTGCCAGCAGTCTAGCGGGAGTGGCCAATGAGCAGTTCTTC. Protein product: CASSLAGVANEQFF.

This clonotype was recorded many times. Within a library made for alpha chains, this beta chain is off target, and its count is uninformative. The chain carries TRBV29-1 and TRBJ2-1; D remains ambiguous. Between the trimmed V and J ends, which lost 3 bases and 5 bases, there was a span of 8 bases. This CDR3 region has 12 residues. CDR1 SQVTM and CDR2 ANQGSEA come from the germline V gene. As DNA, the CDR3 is TGCAGCGTTGATAGGGTTCACAATGAGCAGTTCTTC. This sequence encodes CSVDRVHNEQFF.

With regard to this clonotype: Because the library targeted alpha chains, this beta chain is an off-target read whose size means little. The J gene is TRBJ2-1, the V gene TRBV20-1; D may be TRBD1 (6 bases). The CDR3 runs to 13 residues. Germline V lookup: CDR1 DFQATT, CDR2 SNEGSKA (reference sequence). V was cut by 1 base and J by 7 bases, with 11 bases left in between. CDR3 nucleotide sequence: TGCAGTGCTAGAGGACAGGTTGAAAATGAGCAGTTCTTC. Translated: CSARGQVENEQFF.

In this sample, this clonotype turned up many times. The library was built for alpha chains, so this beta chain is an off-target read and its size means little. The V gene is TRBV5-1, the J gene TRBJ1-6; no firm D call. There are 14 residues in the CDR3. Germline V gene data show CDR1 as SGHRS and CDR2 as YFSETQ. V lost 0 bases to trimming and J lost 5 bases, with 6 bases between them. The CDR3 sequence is CASSLDGDNSPLHF. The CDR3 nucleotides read TGCGCCAGCAGCTTGGACGGGGATAATTCACCCCTCCACTTT.

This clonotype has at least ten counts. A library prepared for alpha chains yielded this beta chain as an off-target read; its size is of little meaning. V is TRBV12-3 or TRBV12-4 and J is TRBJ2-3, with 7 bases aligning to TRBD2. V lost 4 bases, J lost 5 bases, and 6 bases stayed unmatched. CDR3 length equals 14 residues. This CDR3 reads CASSSRGLRDTQYF. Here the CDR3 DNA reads TGTGCCAGCAGTTCCCGGGGACTACGAGATACGCAGTATTTT.

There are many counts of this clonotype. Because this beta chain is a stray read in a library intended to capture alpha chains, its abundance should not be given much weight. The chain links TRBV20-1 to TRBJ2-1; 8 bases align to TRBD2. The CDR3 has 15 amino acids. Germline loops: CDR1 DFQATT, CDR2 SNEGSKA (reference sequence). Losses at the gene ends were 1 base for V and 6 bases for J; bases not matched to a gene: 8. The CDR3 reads CSARVGLGTPNEQFF. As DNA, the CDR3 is TGCAGTGCTAGAGTGGGACTAGGAACCCCCAATGAGCAGTTCTTC.

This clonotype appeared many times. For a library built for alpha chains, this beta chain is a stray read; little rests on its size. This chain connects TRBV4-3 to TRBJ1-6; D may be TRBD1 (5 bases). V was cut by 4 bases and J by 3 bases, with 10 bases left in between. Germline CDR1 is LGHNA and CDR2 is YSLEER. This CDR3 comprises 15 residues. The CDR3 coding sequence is TGCGCCAGCAGCCCAGGGACCGTCTATAATTCACCCCTCCACTTT. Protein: CASSPGTVYNSPLHF.

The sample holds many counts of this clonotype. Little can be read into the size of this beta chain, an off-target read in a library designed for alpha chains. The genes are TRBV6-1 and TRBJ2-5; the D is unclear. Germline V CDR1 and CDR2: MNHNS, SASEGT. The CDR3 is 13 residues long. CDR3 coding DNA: TGTGCTTGGACGCCCGACGGGCAAGAGACCCAGTACTTC. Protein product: CAWTPDGQETQYF.

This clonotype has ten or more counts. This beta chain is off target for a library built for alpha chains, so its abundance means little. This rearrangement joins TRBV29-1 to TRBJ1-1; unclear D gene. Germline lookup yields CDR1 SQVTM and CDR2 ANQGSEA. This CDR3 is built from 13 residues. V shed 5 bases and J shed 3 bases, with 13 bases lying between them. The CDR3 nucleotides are TGCAGCGTTCAGTGGGGAGTTGACACTGAAGCTTTCTTT. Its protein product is CSVQWGVDTEAFF.

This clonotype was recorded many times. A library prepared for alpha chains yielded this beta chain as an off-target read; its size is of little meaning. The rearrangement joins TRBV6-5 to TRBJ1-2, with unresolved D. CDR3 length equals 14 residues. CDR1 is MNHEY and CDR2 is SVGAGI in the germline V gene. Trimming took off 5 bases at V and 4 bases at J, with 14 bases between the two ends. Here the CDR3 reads CASSRTALTYGYTF. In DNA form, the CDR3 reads TGTGCCAGCAGTAGGACCGCGCTCACCTATGGCTACACCTTC.

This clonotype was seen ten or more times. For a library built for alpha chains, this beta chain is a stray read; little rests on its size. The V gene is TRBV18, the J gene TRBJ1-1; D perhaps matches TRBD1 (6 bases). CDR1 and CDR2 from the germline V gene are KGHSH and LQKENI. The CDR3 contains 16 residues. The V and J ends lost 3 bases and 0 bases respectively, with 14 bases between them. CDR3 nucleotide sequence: TGTGCCAGCTCACCCCCCCAGCAGGGGCTGAACACTGAAGCTTTCTTT. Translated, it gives CASSPPQQGLNTEAFF.

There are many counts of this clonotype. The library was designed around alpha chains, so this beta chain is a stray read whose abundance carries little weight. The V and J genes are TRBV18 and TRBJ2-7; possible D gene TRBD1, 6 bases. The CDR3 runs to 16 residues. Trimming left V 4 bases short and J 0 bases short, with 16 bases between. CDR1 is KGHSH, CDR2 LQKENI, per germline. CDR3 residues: CASSLIGQSSSYEQYF. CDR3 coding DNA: TGTGCCAGCTCACTCATTGGACAGTCGAGCTCCTACGAGCAGTACTTC. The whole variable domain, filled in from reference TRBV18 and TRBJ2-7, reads NAGVMQNPRHLVRRRGQEARLRCSPMKGHSHVYWYRQLPEEGLKFMVYLQKENIIDESGMPKERFSAEFPKEGPSILRIQQVVRGDSAAYFCASSLIGQSSSYEQYFGPGTRLTVT.

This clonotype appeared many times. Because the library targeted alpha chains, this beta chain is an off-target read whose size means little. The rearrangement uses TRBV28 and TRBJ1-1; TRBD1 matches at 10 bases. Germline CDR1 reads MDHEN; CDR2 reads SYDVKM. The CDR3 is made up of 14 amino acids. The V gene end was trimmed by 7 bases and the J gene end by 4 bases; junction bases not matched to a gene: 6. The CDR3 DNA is TGTGCCAGCACCCGGGACAGGGGCGGCACTGAAGCTTTCTTT. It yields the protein CASTRDRGGTEAFF.

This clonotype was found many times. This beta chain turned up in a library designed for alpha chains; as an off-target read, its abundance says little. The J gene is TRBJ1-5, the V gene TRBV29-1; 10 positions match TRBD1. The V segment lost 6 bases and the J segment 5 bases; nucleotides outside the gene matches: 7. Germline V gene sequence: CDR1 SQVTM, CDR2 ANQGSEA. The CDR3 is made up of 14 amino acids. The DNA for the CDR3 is TGCAGCGTCCGCGGGACAGGGGTCCATCAGCCCCAGCATTTT. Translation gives CSVRGTGVHQPQHF.

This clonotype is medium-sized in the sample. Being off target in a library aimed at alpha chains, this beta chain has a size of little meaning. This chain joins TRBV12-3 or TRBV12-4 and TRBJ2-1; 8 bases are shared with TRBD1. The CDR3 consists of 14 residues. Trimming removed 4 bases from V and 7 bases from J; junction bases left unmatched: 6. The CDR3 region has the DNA TGTGCCAGCAGTTACGGGACAGGACCAAATGAGCAGTTCTTC. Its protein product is CASSYGTGPNEQFF.

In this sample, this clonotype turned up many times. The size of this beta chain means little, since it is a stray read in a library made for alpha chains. The CDR3 region is CASSPPGISSYNEQFF. CDR3 nucleotides: TGTGCCAGCTCACCACCGGGGATTAGCTCCTACAATGAGCAGTTCTTC. The chain employs TRBV18 and TRBJ2-1; unclear D gene. The germline V and J ends were trimmed by 0 bases and 0 bases, with 9 bases remaining between them. CDR1 and CDR2 (germline): KGHSH, LQKENI. The CDR3 totals 16 residues. Full variable domain (rest looked up from reference TRBV18 and TRBJ2-1): NAGVMQNPRHLVRRRGQEARLRCSPMKGHSHVYWYRQLPEEGLKFMVYLQKENIIDESGMPKERFSAEFPKEGPSILRIQQVVRGDSAAYFCASSPPGISSYNEQFFGPGTRLTVL.

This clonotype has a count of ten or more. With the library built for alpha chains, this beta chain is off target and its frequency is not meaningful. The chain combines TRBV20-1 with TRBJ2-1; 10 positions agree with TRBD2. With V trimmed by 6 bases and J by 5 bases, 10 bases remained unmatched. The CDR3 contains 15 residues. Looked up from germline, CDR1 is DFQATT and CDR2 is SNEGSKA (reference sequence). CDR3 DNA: TGCAGTGCCTTCGAACTAGCGGGAACCAACAATGAGCAGTTCTTC. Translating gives CSAFELAGTNNEQFF.

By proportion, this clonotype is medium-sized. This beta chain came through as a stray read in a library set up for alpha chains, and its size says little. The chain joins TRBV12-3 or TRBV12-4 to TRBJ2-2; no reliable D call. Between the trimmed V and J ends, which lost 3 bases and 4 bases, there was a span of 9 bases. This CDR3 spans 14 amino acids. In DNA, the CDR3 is TGTGCCAGCAGTTTTGGGTACGGCACCGGGGAGCTGTTTTTT. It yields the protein CASSFGYGTGELFF.

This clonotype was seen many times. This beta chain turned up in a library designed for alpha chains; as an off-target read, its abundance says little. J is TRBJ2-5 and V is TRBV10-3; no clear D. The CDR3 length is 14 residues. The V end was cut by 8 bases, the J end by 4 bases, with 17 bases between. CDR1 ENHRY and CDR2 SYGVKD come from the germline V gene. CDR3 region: CAISMVPKGETQYF. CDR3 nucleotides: TGTGCCATCTCGATGGTACCAAAAGGAGAGACCCAGTACTTC.

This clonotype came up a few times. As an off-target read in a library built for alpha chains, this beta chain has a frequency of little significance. The CDR3 sequence: CASSLEATDTQYF. The CDR3 region has the DNA TGTGCCAGCAGCTTAGAGGCCACAGATACGCAGTATTTT. V usage is TRBV7-2 and J usage is TRBJ2-3; D remains unclear. The germline V gene encodes CDR1 SGHTA and CDR2 FQGNSA. V gave up 1 base and J gave up 2 bases, with 4 bases separating them. The CDR3 sequence is 13 residues long.

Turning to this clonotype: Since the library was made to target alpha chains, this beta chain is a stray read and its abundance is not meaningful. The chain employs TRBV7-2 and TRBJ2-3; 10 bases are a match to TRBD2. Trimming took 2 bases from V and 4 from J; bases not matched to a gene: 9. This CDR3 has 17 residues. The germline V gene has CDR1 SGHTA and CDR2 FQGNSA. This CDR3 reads CASSLLSGRAGSDTQYF. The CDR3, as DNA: TGTGCCAGCAGCTTATTGAGCGGGAGGGCAGGATCAGATACGCAGTATTTT. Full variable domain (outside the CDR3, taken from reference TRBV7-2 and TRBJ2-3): GAGVSQSPSNKVTEKGKDVELRCDPISGHTALYWYRQSLGQGLEFLIYFQGNSAPDKSGLPSDRFSAERTGGSVSTLTIQRTQQEDSAVYLCASSLLSGRAGSDTQYFGPGTRLTVL.

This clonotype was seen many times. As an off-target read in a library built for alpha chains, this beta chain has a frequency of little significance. The CDR3 sequence is CASSSTRNTEAFF. The CDR3 nucleotides are TGTGCCAGCAGCTCGACAAGGAACACTGAAGCTTTCTTT. This chain links TRBV14 with TRBJ1-1; D not resolved. The ends were cut back, 5 bases at V and 1 base at J, with 8 bases in the middle. CDR1 and CDR2 (germline): SGHDN, FVKESK. This CDR3 is 13 amino acids long.

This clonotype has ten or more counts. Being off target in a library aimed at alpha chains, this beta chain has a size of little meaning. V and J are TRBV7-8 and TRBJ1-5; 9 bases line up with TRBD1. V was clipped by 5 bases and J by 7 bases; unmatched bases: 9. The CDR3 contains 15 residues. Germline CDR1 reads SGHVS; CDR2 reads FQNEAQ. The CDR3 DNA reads TGTGCCAGCAGCATGACCGGGACAGGGTTCCAGCCCCAGCATTTT. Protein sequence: CASSMTGTGFQPQHF.

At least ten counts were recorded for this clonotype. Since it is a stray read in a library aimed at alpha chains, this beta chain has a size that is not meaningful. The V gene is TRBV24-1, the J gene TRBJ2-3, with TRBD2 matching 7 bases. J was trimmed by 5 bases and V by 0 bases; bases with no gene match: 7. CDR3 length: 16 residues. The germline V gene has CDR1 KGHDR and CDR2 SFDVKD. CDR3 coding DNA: TGTGCCACCAGTGATTTGGTGGGGGGGGAAGGAGATACGCAGTATTTT. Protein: CATSDLVGGEGDTQYF.